These T cell receptor beta chains were read from a single sample in a study of T-cell reconstitution after alpha-beta-depleted transplantation in children. TCRdb reanalysed the PCR reads using MiXCR and keeps one entry per CDR3 protein. The top ten clones hold about 5.6% of a sample with around 500,000 distinct CDR3 sequences, about 12% of them seen once. The source was PBMCs from the stem cell graft donor, collected from the stem cell graft. These receptors were obtained from a human donor who donated a stem cell graft to a child with combined immunodeficiency. CDR3s include the opening cysteine and the closing phenylalanine or tryptophan. Each record gives: J gene, clone size, V gene, D gene, CDR3 DNA, CDR3 protein. The D gene is left open where the match is weak. A row's size may be missing; if present it is once, few, many or a size class.

>TRBJ1-1|NA|TRBV5-5|NA
TGTGCCAGCAGCTTGGATCCCCACGGGGGCACTGAAGCTTTCTTT
CASSLDPHGGTEAFF
>TRBJ2-2|once|TRBV18|TRBD1
TGTGCCAGCTCACCAAGGAAGGGACAGGGATCCGGGGAGCTGTTTTTT
CASSPRKGQGSGELFF
>TRBJ2-1|many|TRBV27|TRBD1
TGTGCCGTACAGGGGGTCGGGAATGAGCAGTTCTTC
CAVQGVGNEQFF
>TRBJ2-3|NA|TRBV2|NA
TGTGCCAGCAGGCCCAGGGGAGGAGATACGCAGTATTTT
CASRPRGGDTQYF
>TRBJ2-1|many|TRBV5-1|NA
TGCGCCAGCGGCACCGTCGCAGGGCATGAGCAGTTCTTC
CASGTVAGHEQFF
>TRBJ2-3|few|TRBV9|TRBD2
TGTGCCAGCAGCGGGACTAGCGGGAGGACAGATACGCAGTATTTT
CASSGTSGRTDTQYF
>TRBJ2-3|many|TRBV29-1|NA
TGCAGCGTTGAAGATCCAGGATTTGATACGCAGTATTTT
CSVEDPGFDTQYF
>TRBJ2-1|few|TRBV6-2/TRBV6-3|TRBD2
TGTGCCAGCGAGCGGGACTCCTACAATGAGCAGTTCTTC
CASERDSYNEQFF
>TRBJ2-3|many|TRBV5-1|NA
TGCGCCAGCAGCCCCCTCCGGGACGAGGTCACAGATACGCAGTATTTT
CASSPLRDEVTDTQYF
>TRBJ2-2|NA|TRBV7-2|NA
TGTGCCAGCAGCCAACCGGGGGGCCACACCGGGGAGCTGTTTTTT
CASSQPGGHTGELFF
>TRBJ2-7|few|TRBV20-1|NA
TGCAGTGCGCAACGCCCGGGGAACGTTTACGAGCAGTACTTC
CSAQRPGNVYEQYF
>TRBJ2-7|NA|TRBV21-1|NA
TGTGCCACCCCAGAGGATGTACAGGGGATCACTAGCGGGGCCTACGAGCAGTACTTC
CATPEDVQGITSGAYEQYF
>TRBJ2-2|few|TRBV6-1|NA
TGTGCCAACAGCCGGGACTTTACCACCGGGGAGCTGTTTTTT
CANSRDFTTGELFF
>TRBJ1-1|NA|TRBV6-2/TRBV6-3|NA
TGTGCCAGCAGTTCGGGAAACTGGCGCACTGAAGCTTTCTTT
CASSSGNWRTEAFF
>TRBJ1-2|NA|TRBV7-8|NA
TGTGCCAGCAGCCCCCAGGGACGGATTCCGGGGGGCTACACCTTC
CASSPQGRIPGGYTF
>TRBJ2-2|NA|TRBV6-1|NA
TGTGCCAGCAGTGACCCGACAGGACCCGGGGAGCTGTTTTTT
CASSDPTGPGELFF
>TRBJ2-7|NA|TRBV7-4|NA
TGTGCCAGCAGTTATATCGGGTTAACCTACGAGCAGTACTTC
CASSYIGLTYEQYF
>TRBJ2-5|many|TRBV4-3|TRBD1
TGCGCCAGCAGCCAGATAAGACAGGGTTCAGAGACCCAGTACTTC
CASSQIRQGSETQYF
>TRBJ2-5|NA|TRBV30|NA
TGTGCCTGGAGTGTCGAGACCCAGTACTTC
CAWSVETQYF
>TRBJ2-7|many|TRBV20-1|TRBD1
TGCAGTGCTAGACGGCCGCAGGGGGCCTTTGAGCAGTACTTC
CSARRPQGAFEQYF
>TRBJ1-2|NA|TRBV3-1|NA
TGTGCCAGCAGCCAAGGCCTGACAGCGCGTTACACCTTC
CASSQGLTARYTF
>TRBJ1-2|NA|TRBV6-2/TRBV6-3|NA
TGTGCCAGCAGTTACGGGGCAGATTATGGCTACACCTTC
CASSYGADYGYTF
>TRBJ1-1|NA|TRBV20-1|NA
TGCAGTGCTAGAGGAAACAGGTTCATGAACACTGAAGCTTTCTTT
CSARGNRFMNTEAFF
>TRBJ1-1|NA|TRBV4-2|TRBD1
TGTGCCAGCAGCCAGGACATGGCCGGGACAGGGGTTAACACTGAAGCTTTCTTT
CASSQDMAGTGVNTEAFF
>TRBJ2-3|NA|TRBV12-3/TRBV12-4|TRBD2
TGTGCCAGCAGTTCACTAGCGGGGATGACAGATACGCAGTATTTT
CASSSLAGMTDTQYF
>TRBJ2-1|many|TRBV7-2|TRBD2
TGTGCCAGCTCCTTTCGGGGGGGGGCCTACAATGAGCAGTTCTTC
CASSFRGGAYNEQFF
>TRBJ2-2|many|TRBV12-3/TRBV12-4|NA
TGTGCCACCCACTGGGGGGCAGGGAACACCGGGGAGCTGTTTTTT
CATHWGAGNTGELFF
>TRBJ2-1|NA|TRBV4-3|NA
TGCGCCAGCAGCCAAGCCCTCCTCCGGGACCACCAGTTCTTC
CASSQALLRDHQFF
>TRBJ2-7|many|TRBV6-5|NA
TGTGCCAGCAGTTATTTAGGCGGTAACTACGAGCAGTACTTC
CASSYLGGNYEQYF
>TRBJ2-1|many|TRBV12-3/TRBV12-4|NA
TGTGCCAGCAGGGATAGGTCCACCTACAATGAGCAGTTCTTC
CASRDRSTYNEQFF
>TRBJ2-7|few|TRBV3-1|NA
TGTGCCAGCAGCCAACCCCATCCTAGGGCCGGAGCCGAGCAGTACTTC
CASSQPHPRAGAEQYF
>TRBJ1-3|NA|TRBV6-1|NA
TGTGCCAGCCAAAGAAGCCCGGTATACGGAAACACCATATATTTT
CASQRSPVYGNTIYF
>TRBJ1-3|many|TRBV6-1|NA
TGTGCCACCTCCGATGGCCGCTCTGGAAACACCATATATTTT
CATSDGRSGNTIYF
>TRBJ1-5|few|TRBV20-1|NA
TGCAGTGCTAGTTCGGGGCTCCCAAATCAGCCCCAGCATTTT
CSASSGLPNQPQHF
>TRBJ1-5|many|TRBV7-9|NA
TGTGCCAGCAGCCCAGGAGTTGACAATCAGCCCCAGCATTTT
CASSPGVDNQPQHF
>TRBJ2-4|few|TRBV6-5|TRBD1
TGTGCCAGCAGTTACTCGGGACAGCCGGCCATTCAGTACTTC
CASSYSGQPAIQYF
>TRBJ1-2|NA|TRBV15|TRBD1
TGTGCCACCAGCAGAGATCTAGGACAGGGGGTTTATGGCTACACCTTC
CATSRDLGQGVYGYTF
>TRBJ2-1|NA|TRBV12-3/TRBV12-4|TRBD2
TGTGCCAGCAGCCAGATAGCGGGGTGGAGCTCCTACAATGAGCAGTTCTTC
CASSQIAGWSSYNEQFF
>TRBJ2-3|few|TRBV6-2/TRBV6-3|NA
TGTGCCAGCAGTTACCTCCGGCAGGGACTGGCAGATACGCAGTATTTT
CASSYLRQGLADTQYF
>TRBJ1-1|few|TRBV20-1|NA
TGCAGTGCCAACGGGGCAGGGGCGAACACTGAAGCTTTCTTT
CSANGAGANTEAFF
>TRBJ2-7|many|TRBV20-1|TRBD1
TGCAGTGCTTCCGGAGGGACAGGGCTGAACGAGCAGTACTTC
CSASGGTGLNEQYF
>TRBJ2-7|NA|TRBV28|TRBD1
TGTGCCAGCAGGGCACAGGGGATTCACGAGCAGTACTTC
CASRAQGIHEQYF
>TRBJ2-7|many|TRBV12-3/TRBV12-4|TRBD2
TGCGCCAGCAGCCCAGCGGGAACCTACGAGCAGTACTTC
CASSPAGTYEQYF
>TRBJ1-5|NA|TRBV12-3/TRBV12-4|NA
TGTGCCAGCAGTTTCTACAGCAGGCAGCCCCAGCATTTT
CASSFYSRQPQHF
>TRBJ2-3|NA|TRBV11-1|TRBD2
TGTGCCAGCAGCCCATTCATCGGGACTAGCGGGCGCAGCACAGATACGCAGTATTTT
CASSPFIGTSGRSTDTQYF
>TRBJ1-2|few|TRBV7-8|NA
TGTGCCAGCAGCCGGGGGGATTGGAATAACTATGGCTACACCTTC
CASSRGDWNNYGYTF
>TRBJ2-5|NA|TRBV4-2|TRBD2
TGTGCCAGCAGCCCCCGGGGGGGGGCGGGAGAGACCCAGTACTTC
CASSPRGGAGETQYF
>TRBJ2-4|many|TRBV27|NA
TGTGCCAGCAGTTTAGGTCCGGGGTCGGCCAAAAACATTCAGTACTTC
CASSLGPGSAKNIQYF
>TRBJ2-2|many|TRBV6-1|TRBD1
TGTGCCAGCAGCCGGACAGGGGGCGACACCGGGGAGCTGTTTTTT
CASSRTGGDTGELFF
>TRBJ2-7|NA|TRBV30|TRBD1
TGTGCCTGGAACAGGGGCCTAGGGTACGAGCAGTACTTC
CAWNRGLGYEQYF
>TRBJ1-5|many|TRBV30|NA
TGTGCCTGGAGCCCCAATCCCGATCAGCCCCAGCATTTT
CAWSPNPDQPQHF
>TRBJ2-1|NA|TRBV6-4|NA
TGTGCCAGCAGTGACGGAGTGGGGATGGGGCAGTTCTTC
CASSDGVGMGQFF
>TRBJ1-1|NA|TRBV12-3/TRBV12-4|TRBD1
TGTGCCAGCATTCGACAGGGGGGGGGAGCTTTCTTT
CASIRQGGGAFF